The clone carrying this T cell receptor beta chain was observed a few times. The sample originates from a study of control samples from healthy donors and cancer patients. The junction had 1 base not matched to a gene; V was cut back by 4 bases and J by 4 bases. Per germline, CDR1 SQVTM and CDR2 ANQGSEA. This CDR3 is built from 11 residues. The data were produced by immunoSEQ multiplex PCR, yet TCRdb's version contains in-frame clones alone and is incomplete. This table has 65,000 to 100,000 clones, roughly nine tenths appearing once. The gene calls are TRBV29-1 and TRBJ2-7, with 7 positions matching TRBD2. The clonotype originates from a man between 50 and 59 years old in good health. Source material: blood. The CDR3 DNA is TGCAGCGTTGGGCGGGGGTACGAGCAGTACTTC. Amino acid sequence: CSVGRGYEQYF.